This T cell receptor (beta chain) was captured in a study of radiotherapy plus CTLA-4 blockade in lung cancer. Whole-study context: Patients showed objective responses in over 15% of cases, and disease control was achieved by under 40%.

This clone has more than one count but fewer than ten. Antigen specificity is unknown. TCRdb keeps only in-frame clones here, not all; method: immunoSEQ multiplex PCR. The repertoire holds 70,000 to 95,000 clones, around 83% seen once, with 13% to 15% in the top ten. The germline gives CDR1 SGDLS, CDR2 YYNGEE. The V gene lost 0 bases and the J gene lost 1 base, with 11 bases spanning the gap. This CDR3 comprises 17 residues. Study-level results: Radiotherapy with ipilimumab was followed by blood expansion of tumor-derived clones. Best predicting response, reportedly, were early blood T cell clone dynamics, with interferon-beta.

Ipilimumab CTLA-4 blockade and focal radiation were given to patients with chemo-refractory metastatic non-small-cell lung cancer. The sample here was peripheral blood, taken from a patient treated with radiotherapy plus ipilimumab. This TCR came from a human donor with non-small cell lung cancer that progressed on radiotherapy plus ipilimumab. This rearrangement joins TRBV9 to TRBJ2-6, with D possibly matching TRBD2 (5 bases). CDR3 in DNA: TGTGCCAGCAGCGTAGGCCCCCGGACTTCTGGGGCCAACGTCCTGACTTTC. Translating it yields CASSVGPRTSGANVLTF. Together with reference TRBV9 and TRBJ2-6, the CDR3 gives the full variable domain: DSGVTQTPKHLITATGQRVTLRCSPRSGDLSVYWYQQSLDQGLQFLIQYYNGEERAKGNILERFSAQQFPDLHSELNLSSLELGDSALYFCASSVGPRTSGANVLTFGAGSRLTVL.